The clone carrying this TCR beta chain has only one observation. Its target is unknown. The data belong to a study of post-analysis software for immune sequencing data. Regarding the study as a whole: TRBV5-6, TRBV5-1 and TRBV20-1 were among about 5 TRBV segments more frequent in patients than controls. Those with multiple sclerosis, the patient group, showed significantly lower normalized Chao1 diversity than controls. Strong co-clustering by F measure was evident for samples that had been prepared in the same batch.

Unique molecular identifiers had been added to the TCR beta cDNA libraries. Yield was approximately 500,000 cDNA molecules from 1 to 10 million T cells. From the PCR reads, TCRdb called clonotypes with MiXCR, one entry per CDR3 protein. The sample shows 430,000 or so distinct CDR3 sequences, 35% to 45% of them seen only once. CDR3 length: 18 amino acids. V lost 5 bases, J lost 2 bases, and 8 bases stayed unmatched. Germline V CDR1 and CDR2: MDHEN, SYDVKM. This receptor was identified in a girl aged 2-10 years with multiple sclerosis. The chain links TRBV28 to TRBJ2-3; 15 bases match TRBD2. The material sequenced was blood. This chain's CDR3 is CASSPPGLAGGFTDTQYF. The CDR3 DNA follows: TGTGCCAGCAGTCCTCCGGGACTAGCGGGAGGCTTCACAGATACGCAGTATTTT.